This T cell receptor (beta chain) was captured in a study of blood T cell repertoires in COVID-19 (dated by TCRdb to about 2020). Some background on the complete study: Samples from collaborators originated in the United States, Italy and Spain and spanned both the acute and convalescent phases of COVID-19. The material from the prospective study consisted of cDNA or gDNA derived from T cells, B-cell-depleted T cells, or PBMCs. The dataset comprised deeply sampled blood TCRbeta repertoires from subjects exposed to, actively infected with, or recovered from COVID-19. A freely available public database, intended as a resource for researchers studying the immune response to SARS-CoV-2, is where the repertoires were released. The samples were drawn from the first 160 participants of the ongoing ImmuneRACE study and from more than 1,000 subjects provided by 6 global collaborators. The sample metadata nearly always contained a de-identified subject ID, COVID-19 status, age in years and sex. HLA class I and class II types, where available, came from metadata supplied by the sample provider rather than from assay-based typing.

The immunoSEQ Assay, a bias-controlled multiplex PCR, was used to amplify TCRbeta CDR3 regions from genomic DNA. In the source study's methods: Within the assay, amplification of reference gene primers was used to estimate how many nucleated cells each sample contained. To quantify the absolute abundance of each unique TCRbeta CDR3 rearrangement, sequence reads were collapsed and filtered. For each sample, productive Simpson clonality was calculated as the square root of Simpson's diversity index across productive rearrangements. The source is immuneACCESS, and TCRdb retained only in-frame sequences with V and J called. Part of the clones is not carried over; for the studies checked, unresolved V genes explain less than half of this, and the remainder is unexplained. That table is the source of V, J and clone size, and D and trimming were worked out from the DNA. The table for this sample lists 200,000 to 250,000 clones; approximately 86% of them were counted only once. Of the sample, about 3% falls within the top ten clones.

Samples from volunteer blood donors who had recovered from COVID-19 were contributed by a second Seattle source. Each collaborating institution followed its own protocols to collect whole blood in K2EDTA tubes. For TCRbeta analysis, collaborators shipped samples in one of three forms: frozen whole blood, isolated PBMCs, or DNA extracted from either of those sample types. Broader findings and caveats from the paper: The quantity of clinical and demographic metadata differed by source and by participant and was supplied without curation.

Worth noting for this clone: There is no known antigen for this receptor. Per-base qualities were not stored, and no clone one base away is much larger.

From cysteine to phenylalanine, the CDR3 is 13 amino acids long. Only CDR3 DNA is held: 39 bases, read in frame from base 1. In the germline V gene, CDR1 corresponds to SGHVS and CDR2 to FQNEAQ. Trimming takes 1 base from V and 4 bases from J, and the germline ends sit 7 bases apart. The sequenced material came from peripheral blood. Recombination connected TRBV7-8 to TRBJ1-2; the D gene is not confidently resolved. This receptor was taken from a woman in her thirties who had recovered from COVID-19. CDR3 reads: CASSLGLSYGYTF. The nucleotide sequence is given as TGTGCCAGCAGCTTAGGACTGTCCTATGGCTACACCTTC.